This TCR beta chain originates from a study of shared clonotypes between healthy human individuals (dated by TCRdb to the early 2020s). For the study in its entirety: Two women and a few men aged 18 to 49 years were included in the cohort. To estimate repertoire size and how much clonotype sharing occurs between individuals, the study deeply sequenced the blood TCR repertoires of roughly 5 healthy adults. For each donor, CD4 naive and CD4 memory were each given three plates, CD8 naive was given two plates, and CD8 memory was given one plate. Per donor, leukapheresis produced somewhere between about 0.85 and 10 billion PBMCs. Libraries were prepared and TCR repertoires were sequenced by different laboratories using diverse techniques, in order to increase sequencing depth and limit assay-specific biases. Beyond this particular receptor, the publication reports: Naive subsets generally had larger estimated clonotype richness than memory subsets. Sharing across several donors was observed for around 5% of naive CD4, under 4% of naive CD8, 2% to 2.5% of memory CD4, and around 0.44% of memory CD8 clonotypes. Clonotypes shared by all four sorted-subset donors showed higher generation probabilities than non-shared clonotypes. Sampling was restricted to blood, and TCR repertoires in tissue are likely to differ from TCR repertoires in blood. Rarefaction of sorted-subset datasets indicated incomplete sequencing despite the large sequencing depth. Pairwise subsampling led to the expectation that sequencing depth would affect the degree of clonotype sharing among donors. Because the study included only a small number of donors, the genetic and exposure-history diversity represented was limited.

V lost 3 bases and J lost 1 base; the stretch between them is 11 bases long. As encoded in the germline V gene, CDR1 is SGDLS while CDR2 is YYNGEE. The CDR3 runs 15 amino acids, cysteine and phenylalanine included. The entry retains the CDR3 DNA only, 45 bases that are in frame from base 1. Worth noting for this clone: Its cognate antigen has yet to be identified. Base-call qualities are not available, and no considerably larger clone is one nucleotide away.

Healthy HIV-negative adults with no recently reported acute infections or vaccinations were included as donors. Only Caucasian adults living in Nashville, Tennessee, USA were represented among the donors. Magnetic negative selection was used to enrich CD4+ T cells, after which naive cells were positively selected on CD45RA and the negative fraction became the memory subset. Blood was collected by leukapheresis, and PBMCs were isolated by Ficoll-Histopaque density gradient centrifugation and then cryopreserved in liquid nitrogen vapor phase. Analytical flow cytometry was used to check the purity and quantity of each magnetically sorted T cell population. Genomic DNA was isolated from every sorted fraction and measured by UV absorbance on a Nanodrop 2000c. Using the deep immunoSEQ assay, TCR CDR3 regions were amplified from genomic DNA by multiplex PCR. Genomic DNA extracted from each cell subset was distributed evenly over all wells of several immunoSEQ 96-well plates, and each plate served as one replicate. For sorted subsets, roughly 0.2 ug genomic DNA, equal to 30,000 or so T cell genomes, was loaded into each replicate PCR. Purified libraries were quantified with a Qubit 3.0 fluorometer, sized on a Bioanalyzer 2100, and re-quantified with the KAPA Library Quantification kit. Every immunoSEQ 96-well plate was sequenced on a separate single-read 150-cycle Illumina NextSeq 550 flow cell. The paper's processing steps were these. Because the immunoSEQ output held only junctional sequences and lacked quality scores, the filtering could not match the filtering applied to full-length reads. Sequences were annotated with PyIR, a Python wrapper for IgBLAST v1.9, using IMGT germline references to assign V/J genes and CDR3. Reads with weak V/J assignments (E-value above 1e-6), missing CDR3, stop codons, out-of-frame junctions, or ambiguous translated residues were removed. V3J clonotypes were defined as sequences sharing an identical inferred V gene, J gene, and CDR3 amino acid sequence. Percentage overlap between repertoires was calculated by dividing the number of shared unique clonotypes by the size of the smaller repertoire. Three approaches were used to assess repertoire richness: RTK rarefaction, the Chao1 estimator, and Recon v2.1 estimates of unobserved clonotypes. For all TCRbeta clonotypes obtained by the gDNA method from four donors, generation probabilities were computed with OLGA. TCRdb retrieved this table from immuneACCESS and kept in-frame rearrangements only. Not all clones are present; in checked studies, unresolved V genes account for under half, and no reason is known for the remainder. V and J calls and clone size are copied from that table; D and trimming were computed from the DNA. The sample table shows roughly 2,500,000 clones, and approximately 93% are seen once. Roughly 0.36% of the sample is held by the ten biggest clonotypes.

The source of this sequence is a man aged 18 to 30 in good health. Some clones in this sample may be carry-over from other donors' samples. The V and J genes are TRBV9 and TRBJ2-1; TRBD2 is perhaps the D gene, given 5 matching bases. Sequenced: naive CD4+ T cells from PBMCs. The cell subset or site label here, explained by the study, means: CD45RA+ positively selected. The nucleotides are TGTGCCAGCAGCGATGGAGGTGGGTCCTACAATGAGCAGTTCTTC. This translates into CASSDGGGSYNEQFF. With the rest looked up from the reference TRBV9 and TRBJ2-1 genes rather than sequenced, the full variable domain is DSGVTQTPKHLITATGQRVTLRCSPRSGDLSVYWYQQSLDQGLQFLIQYYNGEERAKGNILERFSAQQFPDLHSELNLSSLELGDSALYFCASSDGGGSYNEQFFGPGTRLTVL.